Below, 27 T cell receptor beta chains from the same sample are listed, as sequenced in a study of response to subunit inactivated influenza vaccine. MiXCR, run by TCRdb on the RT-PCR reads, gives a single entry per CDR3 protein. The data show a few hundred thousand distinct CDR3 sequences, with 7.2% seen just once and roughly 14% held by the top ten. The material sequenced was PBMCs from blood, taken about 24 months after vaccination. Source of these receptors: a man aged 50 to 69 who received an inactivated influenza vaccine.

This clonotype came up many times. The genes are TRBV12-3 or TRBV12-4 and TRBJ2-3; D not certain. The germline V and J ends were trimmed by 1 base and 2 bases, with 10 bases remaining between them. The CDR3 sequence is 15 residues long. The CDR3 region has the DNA TGTGCCAGCAGTTTAGATGGGCGGTTCACAGATACGCAGTATTTT. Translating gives CASSLDGRFTDTQYF.

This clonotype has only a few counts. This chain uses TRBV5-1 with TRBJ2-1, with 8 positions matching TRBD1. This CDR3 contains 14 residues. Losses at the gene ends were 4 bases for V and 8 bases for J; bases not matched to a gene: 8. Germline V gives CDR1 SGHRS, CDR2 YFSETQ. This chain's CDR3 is CASSKPTGVDEQFF. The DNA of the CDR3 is TGCGCCAGCAGCAAACCGACAGGGGTTGATGAGCAGTTCTTC.

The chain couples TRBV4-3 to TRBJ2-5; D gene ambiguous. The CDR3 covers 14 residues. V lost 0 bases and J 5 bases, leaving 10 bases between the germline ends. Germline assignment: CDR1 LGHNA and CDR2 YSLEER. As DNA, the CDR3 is TGCGCCAGCAGCCAAGAGGTCCCGAGTGAGACCCAGTACTTC. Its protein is CASSQEVPSETQYF.

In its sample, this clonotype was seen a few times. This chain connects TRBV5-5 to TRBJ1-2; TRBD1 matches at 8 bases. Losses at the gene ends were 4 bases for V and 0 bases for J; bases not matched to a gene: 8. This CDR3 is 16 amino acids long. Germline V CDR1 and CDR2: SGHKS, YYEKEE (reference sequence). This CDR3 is CASSTGVTGANYGYTF. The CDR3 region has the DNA TGTGCCAGCAGCACGGGGGTGACAGGGGCTAACTATGGCTACACCTTC.

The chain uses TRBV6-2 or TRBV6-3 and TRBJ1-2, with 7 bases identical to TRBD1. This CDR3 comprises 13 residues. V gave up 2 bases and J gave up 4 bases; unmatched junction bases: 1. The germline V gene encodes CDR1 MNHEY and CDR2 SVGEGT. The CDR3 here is CASSYTGAYGYTF. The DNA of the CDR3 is TGTGCCAGCAGTTACACAGGGGCCTATGGCTACACCTTC.

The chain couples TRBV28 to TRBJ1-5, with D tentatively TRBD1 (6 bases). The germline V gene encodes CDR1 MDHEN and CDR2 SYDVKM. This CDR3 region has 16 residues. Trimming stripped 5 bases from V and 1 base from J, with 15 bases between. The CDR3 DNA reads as TGTGCCAGCAGTAGACAGGTAGTCTTAAGCAATCAGCCCCAGCATTTT. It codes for CASSRQVVLSNQPQHF. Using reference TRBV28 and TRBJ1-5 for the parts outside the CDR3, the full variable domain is DVKVTQSSRYLVKRTGEKVFLECVQDMDHENMFWYRQDPGLGLRLIYFSYDVKMKEKGDIPEGYSVSREKKERFSLILESASTNQTSMYLCASSRQVVLSNQPQHFGDGTRLSIL.

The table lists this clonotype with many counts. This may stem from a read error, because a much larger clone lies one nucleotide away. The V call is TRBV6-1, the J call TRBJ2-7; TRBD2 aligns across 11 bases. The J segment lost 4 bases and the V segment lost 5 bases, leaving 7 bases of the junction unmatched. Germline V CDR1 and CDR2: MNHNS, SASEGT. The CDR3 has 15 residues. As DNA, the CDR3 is TGTGCCAGCAGTCTCGGGACTAGCGGAGATTACGAGCAGTACTTC. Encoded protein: CASSLGTSGDYEQYF.

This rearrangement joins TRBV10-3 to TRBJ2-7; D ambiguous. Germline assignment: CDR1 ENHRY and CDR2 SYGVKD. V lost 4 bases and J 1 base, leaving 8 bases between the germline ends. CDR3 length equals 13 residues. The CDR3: CAISVTASYEQYF. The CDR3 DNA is TGTGCCATCAGTGTGACCGCTTCCTACGAGCAGTACTTC.

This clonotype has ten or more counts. This CDR3 reads CASSLDLNEQFF. The DNA for the CDR3 is TGTGCCAGCAGCTTAGATCTCAATGAGCAGTTCTTC. The chain employs TRBV7-9 and TRBJ2-1; D gene ambiguous. V was trimmed by 1 base and J by 6 bases, leaving 4 bases between them. The germline V gene has CDR1 SEHNR and CDR2 FQNEAQ (reference sequence). This CDR3 is built from 12 residues.

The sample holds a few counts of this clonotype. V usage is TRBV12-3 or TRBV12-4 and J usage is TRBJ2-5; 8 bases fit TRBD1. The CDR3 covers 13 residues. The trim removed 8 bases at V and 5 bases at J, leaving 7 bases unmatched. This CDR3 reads CASGQGKGETQYF. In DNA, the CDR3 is TGTGCCAGCGGACAGGGAAAGGGGGAGACCCAGTACTTC.

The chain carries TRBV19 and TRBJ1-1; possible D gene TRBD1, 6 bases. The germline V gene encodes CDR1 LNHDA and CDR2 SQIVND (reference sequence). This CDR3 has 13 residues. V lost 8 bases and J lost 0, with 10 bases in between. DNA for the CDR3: TGTGCCAGTCGGGACAAGATGAACACTGAAGCTTTCTTT. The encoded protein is CASRDKMNTEAFF.

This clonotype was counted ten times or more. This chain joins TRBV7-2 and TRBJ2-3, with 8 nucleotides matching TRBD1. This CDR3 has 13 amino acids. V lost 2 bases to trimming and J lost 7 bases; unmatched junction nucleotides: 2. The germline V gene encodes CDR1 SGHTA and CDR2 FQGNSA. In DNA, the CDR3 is TGTGCCAGCAGCTTACAGGGGGCGAATACGCAGTATTTT. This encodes CASSLQGANTQYF. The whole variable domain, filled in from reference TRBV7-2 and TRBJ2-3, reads GAGVSQSPSNKVTEKGKDVELRCDPISGHTALYWYRQSLGQGLEFLIYFQGNSAPDKSGLPSDRFSAERTGGSVSTLTIQRTQQEDSAVYLCASSLQGANTQYFGPGTRLTVL.

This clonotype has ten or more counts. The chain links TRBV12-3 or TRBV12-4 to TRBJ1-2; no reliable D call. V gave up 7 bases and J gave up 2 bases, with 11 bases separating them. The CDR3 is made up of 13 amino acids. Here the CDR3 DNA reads TGTGCCAGCACATTTGGGCAGAACTATGGCTACACCTTC. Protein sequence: CASTFGQNYGYTF.

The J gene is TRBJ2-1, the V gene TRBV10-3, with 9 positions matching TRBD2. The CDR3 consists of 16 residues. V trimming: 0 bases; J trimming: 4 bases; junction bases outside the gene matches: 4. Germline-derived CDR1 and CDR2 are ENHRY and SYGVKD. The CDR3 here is CAISESSSGSYNEQFF. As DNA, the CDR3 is TGTGCCATCAGTGAGTCAAGTAGCGGGAGTTACAATGAGCAGTTCTTC.

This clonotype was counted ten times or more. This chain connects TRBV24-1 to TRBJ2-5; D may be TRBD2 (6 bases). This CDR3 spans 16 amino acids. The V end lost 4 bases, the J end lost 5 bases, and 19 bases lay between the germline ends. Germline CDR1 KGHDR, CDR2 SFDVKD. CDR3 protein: CATSDFLATGGETQYF. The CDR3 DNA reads TGTGCCACCAGTGACTTTCTAGCGACTGGAGGGGAGACCCAGTACTTC.

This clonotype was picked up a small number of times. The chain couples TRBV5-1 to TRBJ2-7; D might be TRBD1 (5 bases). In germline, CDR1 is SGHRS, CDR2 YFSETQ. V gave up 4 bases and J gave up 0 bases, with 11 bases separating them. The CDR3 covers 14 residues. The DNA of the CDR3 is TGCGCCAGCAGCCCGACAGCGAGCTCCTACGAGCAGTACTTC. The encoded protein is CASSPTASSYEQYF. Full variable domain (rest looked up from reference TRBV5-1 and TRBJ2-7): KAGVTQTPRYLIKTRGQQVTLSCSPISGHRSVSWYQQTPGQGLQFLFEYFSETQRNKGNFPGRFSGRQFSNSRSEMNVSTLELGDSALYLCASSPTASSYEQYFGPGTRLTVT.

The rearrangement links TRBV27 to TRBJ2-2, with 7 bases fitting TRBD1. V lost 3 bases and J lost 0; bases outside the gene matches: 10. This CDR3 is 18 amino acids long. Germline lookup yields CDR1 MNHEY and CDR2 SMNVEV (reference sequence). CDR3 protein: CASSLTGYKRPNTGELFF. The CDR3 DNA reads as TGTGCCAGCAGTTTGACAGGGTATAAGCGGCCGAACACCGGGGAGCTGTTTTTT.

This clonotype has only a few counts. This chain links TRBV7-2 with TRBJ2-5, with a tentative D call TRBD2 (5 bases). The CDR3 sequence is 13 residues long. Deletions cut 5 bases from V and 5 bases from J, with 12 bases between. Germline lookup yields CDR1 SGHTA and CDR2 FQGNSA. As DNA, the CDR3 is TGTGCCAGCAGCAAGGACCCGGGGGAGACCCAGTACTTC. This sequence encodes CASSKDPGETQYF.

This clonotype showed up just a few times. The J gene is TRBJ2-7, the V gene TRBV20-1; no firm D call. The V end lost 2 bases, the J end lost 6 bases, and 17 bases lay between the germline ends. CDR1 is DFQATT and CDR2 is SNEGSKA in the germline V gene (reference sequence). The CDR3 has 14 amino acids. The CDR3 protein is CSARTVPPPAEQYF. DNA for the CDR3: TGCAGTGCTAGAACAGTGCCTCCCCCCGCCGAGCAGTACTTC.

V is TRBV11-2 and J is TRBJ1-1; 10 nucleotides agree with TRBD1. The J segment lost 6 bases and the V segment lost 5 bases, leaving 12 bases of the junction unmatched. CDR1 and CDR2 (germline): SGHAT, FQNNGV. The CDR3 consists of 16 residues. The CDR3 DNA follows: TGTGCCAGCAGCCGACAGGGGGCAGGAGTATTGGCTGAAGCTTTCTTT. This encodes CASSRQGAGVLAEAFF.

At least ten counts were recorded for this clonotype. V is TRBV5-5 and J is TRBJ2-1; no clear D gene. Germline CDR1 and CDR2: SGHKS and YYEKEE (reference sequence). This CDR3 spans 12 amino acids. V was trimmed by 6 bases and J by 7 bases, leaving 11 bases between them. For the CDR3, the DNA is TGTGCCAGCACCTTAGTGGGGAATGAGCAGTTCTTC. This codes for CASTLVGNEQFF.

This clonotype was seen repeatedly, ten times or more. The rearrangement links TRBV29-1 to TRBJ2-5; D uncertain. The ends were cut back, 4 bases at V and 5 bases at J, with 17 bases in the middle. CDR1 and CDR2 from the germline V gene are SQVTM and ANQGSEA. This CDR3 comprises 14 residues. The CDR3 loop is CSVAGGTRMETQYF. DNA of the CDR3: TGCAGCGTTGCAGGCGGAACGCGTATGGAGACCCAGTACTTC.

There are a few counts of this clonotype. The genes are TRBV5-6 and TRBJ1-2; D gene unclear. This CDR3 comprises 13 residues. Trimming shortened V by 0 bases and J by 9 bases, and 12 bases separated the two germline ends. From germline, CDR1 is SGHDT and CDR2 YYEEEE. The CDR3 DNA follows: TGTGCCAGCAGCTTGGTAGGCGCGGGAAGCTACACCTTC. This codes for CASSLVGAGSYTF.

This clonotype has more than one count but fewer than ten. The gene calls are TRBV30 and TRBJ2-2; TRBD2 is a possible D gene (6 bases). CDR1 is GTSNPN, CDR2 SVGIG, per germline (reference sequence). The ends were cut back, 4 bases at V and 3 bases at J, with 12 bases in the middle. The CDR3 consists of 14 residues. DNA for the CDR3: TGTGCCTGGATCGGTCTAGCGTACACCGGGGAGCTGTTTTTT. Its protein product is CAWIGLAYTGELFF.

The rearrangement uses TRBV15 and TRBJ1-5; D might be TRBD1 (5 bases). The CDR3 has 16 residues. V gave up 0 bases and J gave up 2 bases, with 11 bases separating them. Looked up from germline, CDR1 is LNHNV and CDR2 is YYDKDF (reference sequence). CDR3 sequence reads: CATSRDYSGGNQPQHF. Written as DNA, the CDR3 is TGTGCCACCAGCAGAGATTATTCGGGGGGCAATCAGCCCCAGCATTTT.

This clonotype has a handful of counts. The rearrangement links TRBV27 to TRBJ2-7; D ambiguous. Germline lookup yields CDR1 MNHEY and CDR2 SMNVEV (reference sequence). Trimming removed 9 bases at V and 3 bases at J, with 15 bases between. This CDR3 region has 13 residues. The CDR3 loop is CASSTPGYYEQYF. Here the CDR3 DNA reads TGTGCCAGTAGCACACCGGGTTACTACGAGCAGTACTTC.

CDR3 residues: CASSLLGRGNTIYF. The DNA of the CDR3 is TGTGCCAGCAGCTTACTGGGGCGCGGAAACACCATATATTTT. This sequence joins TRBV7-2 and TRBJ1-3; D might be TRBD1 (5 bases). The CDR3 extends over 14 amino acids. Germline CDR1 SGHTA, CDR2 FQGNSA. Trimming took off 2 bases at V and 4 bases at J, with 9 bases between the two ends.